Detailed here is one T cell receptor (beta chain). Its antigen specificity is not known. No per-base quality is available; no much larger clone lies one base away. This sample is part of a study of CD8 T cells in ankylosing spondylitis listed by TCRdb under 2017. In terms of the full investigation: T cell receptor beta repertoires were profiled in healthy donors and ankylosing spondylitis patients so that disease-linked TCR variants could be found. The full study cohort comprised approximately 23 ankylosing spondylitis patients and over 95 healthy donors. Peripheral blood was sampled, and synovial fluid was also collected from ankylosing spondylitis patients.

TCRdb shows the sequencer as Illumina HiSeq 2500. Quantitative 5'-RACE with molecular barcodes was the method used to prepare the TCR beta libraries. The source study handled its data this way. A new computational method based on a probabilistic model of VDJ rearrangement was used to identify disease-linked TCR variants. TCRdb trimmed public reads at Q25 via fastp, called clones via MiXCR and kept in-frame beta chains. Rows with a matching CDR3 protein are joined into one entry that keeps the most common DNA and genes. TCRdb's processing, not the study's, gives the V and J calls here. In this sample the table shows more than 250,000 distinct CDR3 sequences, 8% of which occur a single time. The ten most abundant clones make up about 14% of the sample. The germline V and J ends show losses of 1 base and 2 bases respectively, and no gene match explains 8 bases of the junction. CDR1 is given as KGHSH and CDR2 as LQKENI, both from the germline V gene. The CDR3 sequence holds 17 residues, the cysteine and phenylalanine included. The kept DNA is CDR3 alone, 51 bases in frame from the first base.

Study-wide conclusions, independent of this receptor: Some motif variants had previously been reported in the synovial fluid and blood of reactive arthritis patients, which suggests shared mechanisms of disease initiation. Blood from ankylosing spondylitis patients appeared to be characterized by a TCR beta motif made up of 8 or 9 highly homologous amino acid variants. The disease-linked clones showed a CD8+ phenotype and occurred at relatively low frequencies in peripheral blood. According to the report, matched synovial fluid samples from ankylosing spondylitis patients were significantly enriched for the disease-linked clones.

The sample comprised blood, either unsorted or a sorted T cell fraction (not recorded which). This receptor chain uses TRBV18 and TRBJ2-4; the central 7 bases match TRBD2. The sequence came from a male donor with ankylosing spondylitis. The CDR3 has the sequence CASSPLVGGTPKNIQYF. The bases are TGTGCCAGCTCACCACTAGTCGGGGGGACTCCCAAAAACATTCAGTACTTC.